This T cell receptor (beta chain) came from a study of T-cell reconstitution after alpha-beta-depleted transplantation in children. Findings and caveats of the study: Surviving thymic progenitors and recipient T cells were the source of high TCRbeta diversity at day 60 in some patients. Newly produced T cells mostly provided counts and TCRbeta diversity after one year, as hyperexpanded clones declined.

The trim removed 1 base at V and 3 bases at J, leaving 11 bases unmatched. There are 17 residues in the CDR3. Germline values: CDR1 DFQATT, CDR2 SNEGSKA (reference sequence). This clonotype was seen only a few times. Its specificity is not known. Unique molecular identifiers were incorporated into the prepared TCRbeta library. TCRdb itself ran the PCR reads through MiXCR, one entry per CDR3 protein. The table records about 580,000 distinct CDR3 sequences, 20% to 30% of them present only once. The material sequenced was PBMCs, taken before TCRalphabeta/CD19-depleted stem cell transplant. The V and J genes are TRBV20-1 and TRBJ2-2; 7 nucleotides line up with TRBD2. This TCR was recovered from a boy in the first two years of life with Wiskott-Aldrich syndrome, due to receive a stem cell transplant. This chain's CDR3 is CSARVHTPAGYTGELFF. The CDR3 DNA is TGCAGTGCTAGAGTTCACACTCCAGCGGGGTACACCGGGGAGCTGTTTTTT.